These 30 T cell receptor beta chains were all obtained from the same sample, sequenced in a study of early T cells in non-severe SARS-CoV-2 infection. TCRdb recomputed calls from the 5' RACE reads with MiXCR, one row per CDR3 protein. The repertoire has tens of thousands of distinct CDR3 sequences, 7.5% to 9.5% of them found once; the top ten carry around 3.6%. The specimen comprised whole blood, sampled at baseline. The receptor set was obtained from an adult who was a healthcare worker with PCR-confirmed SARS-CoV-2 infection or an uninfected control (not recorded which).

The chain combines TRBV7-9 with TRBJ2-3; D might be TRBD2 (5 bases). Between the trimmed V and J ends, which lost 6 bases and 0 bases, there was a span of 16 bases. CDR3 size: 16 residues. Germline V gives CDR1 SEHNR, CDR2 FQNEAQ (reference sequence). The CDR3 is CASSFGIASSTDTQYF. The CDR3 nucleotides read TGTGCCAGCAGTTTCGGGATAGCGTCTAGCACAGATACGCAGTATTTT.

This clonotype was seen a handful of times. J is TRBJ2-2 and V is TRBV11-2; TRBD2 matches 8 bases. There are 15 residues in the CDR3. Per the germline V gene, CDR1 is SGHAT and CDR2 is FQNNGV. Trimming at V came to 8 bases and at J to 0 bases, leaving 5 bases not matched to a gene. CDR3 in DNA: TGTGCCAGCCTCGGACTAGCAGCGAACACCGGGGAGCTGTTTTTT. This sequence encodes CASLGLAANTGELFF.

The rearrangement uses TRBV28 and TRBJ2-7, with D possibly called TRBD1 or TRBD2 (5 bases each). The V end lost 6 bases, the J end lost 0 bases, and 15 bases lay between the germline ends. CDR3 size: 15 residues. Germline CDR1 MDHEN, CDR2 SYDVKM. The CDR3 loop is CASRSEWGNSYEQYF. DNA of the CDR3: TGTGCCAGCAGATCTGAATGGGGGAACTCCTACGAGCAGTACTTC.

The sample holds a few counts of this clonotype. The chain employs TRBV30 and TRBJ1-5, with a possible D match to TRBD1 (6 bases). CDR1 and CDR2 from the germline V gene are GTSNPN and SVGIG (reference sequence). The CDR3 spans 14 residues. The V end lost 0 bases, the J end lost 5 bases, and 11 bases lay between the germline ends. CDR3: CAWSVSGADQPQHF. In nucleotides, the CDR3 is TGTGCCTGGAGTGTGTCGGGGGCCGATCAGCCCCAGCATTTT.

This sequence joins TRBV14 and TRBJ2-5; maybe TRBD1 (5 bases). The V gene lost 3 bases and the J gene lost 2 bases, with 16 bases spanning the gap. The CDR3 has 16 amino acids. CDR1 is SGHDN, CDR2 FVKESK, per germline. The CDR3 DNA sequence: TGTGCCAGCAGCCATCGATACCGACAGCGTCAAGAGACCCAGTACTTC. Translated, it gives CASSHRYRQRQETQYF. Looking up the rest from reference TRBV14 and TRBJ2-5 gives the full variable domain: EAGVTQFPSHSVIEKGQTVTLRCDPISGHDNLYWYRRVMGKEIKFLLHFVKESKQDESGMPNNRFLAERTGGTYSTLKVQPAELEDSGVYFCASSHRYRQRQETQYFGPGTRLLVL.

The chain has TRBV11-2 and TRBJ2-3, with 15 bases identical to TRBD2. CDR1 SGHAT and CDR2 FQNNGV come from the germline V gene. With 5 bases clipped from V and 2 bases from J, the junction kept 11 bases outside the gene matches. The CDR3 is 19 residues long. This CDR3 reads CASSLFPGLAGGNTDTQYF. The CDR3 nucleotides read TGTGCCAGCAGCCTATTCCCGGGACTAGCGGGAGGAAACACAGATACGCAGTATTTT.

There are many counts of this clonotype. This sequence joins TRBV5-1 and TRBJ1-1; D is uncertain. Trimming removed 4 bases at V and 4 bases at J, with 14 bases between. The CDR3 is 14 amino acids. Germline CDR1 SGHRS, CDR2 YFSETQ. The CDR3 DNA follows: TGCGCCAGCAGCCTGAGAAATGGGCCCACTGAAGCTTTCTTT. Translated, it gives CASSLRNGPTEAFF.

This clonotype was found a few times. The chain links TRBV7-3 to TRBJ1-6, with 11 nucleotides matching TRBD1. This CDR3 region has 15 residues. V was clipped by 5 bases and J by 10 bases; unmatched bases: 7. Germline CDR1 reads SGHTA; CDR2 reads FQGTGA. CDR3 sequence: CASSITGTGGSPLHF. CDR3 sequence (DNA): TGTGCCAGCAGCATTACCGGGACAGGGGGATCACCCCTCCACTTT.

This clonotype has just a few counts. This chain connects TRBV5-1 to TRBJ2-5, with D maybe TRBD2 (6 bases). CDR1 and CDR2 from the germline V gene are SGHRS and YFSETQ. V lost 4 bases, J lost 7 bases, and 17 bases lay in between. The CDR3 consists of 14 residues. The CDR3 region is CASSVGDWDLTQYF. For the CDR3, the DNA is TGCGCCAGCAGCGTAGGGGACTGGGACCTGACCCAGTACTTC. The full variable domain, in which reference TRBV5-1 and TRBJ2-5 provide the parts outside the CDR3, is KAGVTQTPRYLIKTRGQQVTLSCSPISGHRSVSWYQQTPGQGLQFLFEYFSETQRNKGNFPGRFSGRQFSNSRSEMNVSTLELGDSALYLCASSVGDWDLTQYFGPGTRLLVL.

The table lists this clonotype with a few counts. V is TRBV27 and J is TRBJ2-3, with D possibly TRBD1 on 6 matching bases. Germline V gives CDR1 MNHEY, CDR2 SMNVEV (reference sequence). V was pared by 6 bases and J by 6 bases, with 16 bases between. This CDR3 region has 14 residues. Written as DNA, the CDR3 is TGTGCCAGCAGGAGCTGGGGGCGAGGGGATACGCAGTATTTT. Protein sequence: CASRSWGRGDTQYF.

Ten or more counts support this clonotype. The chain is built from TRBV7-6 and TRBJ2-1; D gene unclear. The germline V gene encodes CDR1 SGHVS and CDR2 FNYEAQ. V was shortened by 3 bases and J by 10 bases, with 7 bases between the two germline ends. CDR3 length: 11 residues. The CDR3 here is CASSLSAEQFF. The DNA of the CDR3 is TGTGCCAGCAGCTTGTCCGCGGAGCAGTTCTTC. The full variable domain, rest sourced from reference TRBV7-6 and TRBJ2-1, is GAGVSQSPRYKVTKRGQDVALRCDPISGHVSLYWYRQALGQGPEFLTYFNYEAQQDKSGLPNDRFSAERPEGSISTLTIQRTEQRDSAMYRCASSLSAEQFFGPGTRLTVL.

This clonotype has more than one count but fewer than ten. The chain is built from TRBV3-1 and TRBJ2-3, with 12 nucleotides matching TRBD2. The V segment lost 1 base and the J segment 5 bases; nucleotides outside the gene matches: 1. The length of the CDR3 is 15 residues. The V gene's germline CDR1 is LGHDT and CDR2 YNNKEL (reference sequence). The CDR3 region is CASSQVLAGGDTQYF. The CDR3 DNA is TGTGCCAGCAGCCAAGTACTAGCGGGGGGAGATACGCAGTATTTT.

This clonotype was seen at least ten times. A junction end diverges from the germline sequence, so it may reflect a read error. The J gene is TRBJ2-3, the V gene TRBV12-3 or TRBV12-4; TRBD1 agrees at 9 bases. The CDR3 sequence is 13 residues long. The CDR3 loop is CASTISSGTGHHF. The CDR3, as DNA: TGTGCCAGCACCATATCGTCTGGGACAGGGCACCATTTT.

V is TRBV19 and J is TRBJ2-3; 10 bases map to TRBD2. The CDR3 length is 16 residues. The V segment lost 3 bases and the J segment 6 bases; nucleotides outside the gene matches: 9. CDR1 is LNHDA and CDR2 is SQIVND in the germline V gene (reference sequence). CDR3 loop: CASSMELAGVADTQYF. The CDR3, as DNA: TGTGCCAGTAGTATGGAGCTAGCGGGGGTTGCCGATACGCAGTATTTT.

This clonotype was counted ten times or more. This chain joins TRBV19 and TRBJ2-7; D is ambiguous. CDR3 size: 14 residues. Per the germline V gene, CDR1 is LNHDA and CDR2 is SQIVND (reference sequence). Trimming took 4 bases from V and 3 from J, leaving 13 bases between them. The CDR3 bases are TGTGCCAGTAGTAAGATGAACGGGCGCTACGAGCAGTACTTC. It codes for CASSKMNGRYEQYF. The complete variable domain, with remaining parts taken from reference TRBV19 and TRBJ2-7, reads DGGITQSPKYLFRKEGQNVTLSCEQNLNHDAMYWYRQDPGQGLRLIYYSQIVNDFQKGDIAEGYSVSREKKESFPLTVTSAQKNPTAFYLCASSKMNGRYEQYFGPGTRLTVT.

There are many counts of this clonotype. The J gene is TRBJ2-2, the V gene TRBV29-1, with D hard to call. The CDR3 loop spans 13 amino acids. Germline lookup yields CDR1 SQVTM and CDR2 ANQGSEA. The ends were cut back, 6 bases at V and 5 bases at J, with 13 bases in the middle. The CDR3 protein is CSVTPLGTGELFF. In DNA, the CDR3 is TGCAGCGTCACCCCTCTAGGTACCGGGGAGCTGTTTTTT.

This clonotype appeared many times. CDR3 loop: CSARVGTGRNQPQHF. DNA of the CDR3: TGCAGTGCTAGAGTCGGGACAGGGCGGAATCAGCCCCAGCATTTT. V and J are TRBV20-1 and TRBJ1-5, with 9 bases lining up with TRBD1. After removal of 1 base from V and 4 bases from J, the junction contained 5 bases not matched to a gene. Germline V gene sequence: CDR1 DFQATT, CDR2 SNEGSKA (reference sequence). This CDR3 has 15 residues.

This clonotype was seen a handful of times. The CDR3 protein is CAISRQSYEQYF. The CDR3 DNA follows: TGTGCCATCTCTCGCCAGTCCTACGAGCAGTACTTC. The chain links TRBV10-3 to TRBJ2-7; no clear D. The CDR3 extends over 12 amino acids. Trimming took off 8 bases at V and 1 base at J, with 9 bases between the two ends. Per the germline V gene, CDR1 is ENHRY and CDR2 is SYGVKD.

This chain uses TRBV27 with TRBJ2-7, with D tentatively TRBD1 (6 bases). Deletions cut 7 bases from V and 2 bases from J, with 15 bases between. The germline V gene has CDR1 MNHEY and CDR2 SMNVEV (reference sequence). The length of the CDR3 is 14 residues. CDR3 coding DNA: TGTGCCAGCAAACCGGGACACCTAACCTACGAGCAGTACTTC. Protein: CASKPGHLTYEQYF.

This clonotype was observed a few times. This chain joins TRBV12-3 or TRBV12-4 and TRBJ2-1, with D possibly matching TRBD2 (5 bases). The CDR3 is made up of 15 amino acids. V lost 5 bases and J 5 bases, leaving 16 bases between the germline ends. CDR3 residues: CASSPPEVRNNEQFF. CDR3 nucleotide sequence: TGTGCCAGCAGTCCGCCGGAGGTGAGGAACAATGAGCAGTTCTTC.

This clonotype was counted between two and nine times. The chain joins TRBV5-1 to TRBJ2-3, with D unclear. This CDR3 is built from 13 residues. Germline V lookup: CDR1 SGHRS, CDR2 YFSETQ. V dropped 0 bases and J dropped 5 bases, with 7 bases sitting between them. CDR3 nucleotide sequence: TGCGCCAGCAGCTTGGAAGGTGGAGATACGCAGTATTTT. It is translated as CASSLEGGDTQYF. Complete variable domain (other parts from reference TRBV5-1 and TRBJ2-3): KAGVTQTPRYLIKTRGQQVTLSCSPISGHRSVSWYQQTPGQGLQFLFEYFSETQRNKGNFPGRFSGRQFSNSRSEMNVSTLELGDSALYLCASSLEGGDTQYFGPGTRLTVL.

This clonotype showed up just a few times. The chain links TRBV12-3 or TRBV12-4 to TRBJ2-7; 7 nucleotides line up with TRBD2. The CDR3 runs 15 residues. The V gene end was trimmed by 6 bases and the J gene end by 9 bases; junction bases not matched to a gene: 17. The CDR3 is CASSPPAGPSPRQYF. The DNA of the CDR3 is TGTGCCAGCAGCCCACCAGCGGGGCCGTCCCCTCGGCAGTACTTC.

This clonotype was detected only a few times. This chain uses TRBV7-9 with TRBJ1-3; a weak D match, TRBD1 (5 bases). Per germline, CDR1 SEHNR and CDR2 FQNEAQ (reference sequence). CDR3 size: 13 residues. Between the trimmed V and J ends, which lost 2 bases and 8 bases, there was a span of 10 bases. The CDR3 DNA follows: TGTGCCAGCAGCTTACCGACAGACCACACCATATATTTT. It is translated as CASSLPTDHTIYF.

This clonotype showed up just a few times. The CDR3 region has the DNA TGCGCCAGCAGTGAGTCGAGGGGCATGGACGAGCAGTACTTC. Amino acids: CASSESRGMDEQYF. This chain uses TRBV10-1 with TRBJ2-7; D possibly matches TRBD1 or TRBD2 (5 bases each). V lost 0 bases and J 5 bases, leaving 11 bases between the germline ends. Per germline, CDR1 WNHNN and CDR2 SYGVQD (reference sequence). This CDR3 has 14 amino acids.

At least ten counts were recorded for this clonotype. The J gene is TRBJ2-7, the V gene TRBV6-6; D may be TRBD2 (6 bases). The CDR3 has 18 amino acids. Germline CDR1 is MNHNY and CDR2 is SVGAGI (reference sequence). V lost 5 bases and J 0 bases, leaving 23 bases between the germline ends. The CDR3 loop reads CASSPSHPLRGSSYEQYF. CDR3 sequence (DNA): TGTGCCAGCAGTCCCAGCCATCCCCTTCGGGGGAGCTCCTACGAGCAGTACTTC.

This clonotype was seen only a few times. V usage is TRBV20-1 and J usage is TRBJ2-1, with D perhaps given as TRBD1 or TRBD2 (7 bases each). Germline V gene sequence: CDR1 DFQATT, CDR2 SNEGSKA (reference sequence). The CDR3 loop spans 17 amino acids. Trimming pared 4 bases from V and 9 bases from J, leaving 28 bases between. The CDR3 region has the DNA TGCAGTGCTACCCCTGGGGAGGGGGCGGCTAGGAGTATTGAGCAGTTCTTC. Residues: CSATPGEGAARSIEQFF.

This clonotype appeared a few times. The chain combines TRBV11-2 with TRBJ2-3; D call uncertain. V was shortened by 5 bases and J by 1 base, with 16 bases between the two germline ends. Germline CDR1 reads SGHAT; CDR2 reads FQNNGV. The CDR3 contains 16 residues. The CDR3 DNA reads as TGTGCCAGCAGCGCCCGCGAAGAAACCGGCACAGATACGCAGTATTTT. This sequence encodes CASSAREETGTDTQYF.

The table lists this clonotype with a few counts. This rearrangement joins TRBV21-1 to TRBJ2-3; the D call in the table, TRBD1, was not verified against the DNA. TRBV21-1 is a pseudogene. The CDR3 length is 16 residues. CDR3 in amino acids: CASSNPQRGRLSTQYF. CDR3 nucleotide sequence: TGTGCCAGCAGCAATCCTCAGCGGGGGCGGCTTAGTACGCAGTATTTC.

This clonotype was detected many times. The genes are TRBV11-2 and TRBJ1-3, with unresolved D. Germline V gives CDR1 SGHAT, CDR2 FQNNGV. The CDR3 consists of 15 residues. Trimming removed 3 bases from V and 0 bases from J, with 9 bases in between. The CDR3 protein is CASSLGGSSGNTIYF. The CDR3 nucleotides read TGTGCCAGCAGCTTGGGAGGGAGCTCTGGAAACACCATATATTTT.

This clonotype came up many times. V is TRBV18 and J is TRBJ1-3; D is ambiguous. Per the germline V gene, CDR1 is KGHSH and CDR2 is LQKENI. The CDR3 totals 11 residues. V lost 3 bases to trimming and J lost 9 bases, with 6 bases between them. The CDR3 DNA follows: TGTGCCAGCTCACCGTCCGGCACCATATATTTT. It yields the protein CASSPSGTIYF. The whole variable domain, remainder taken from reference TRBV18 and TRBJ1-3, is NAGVMQNPRHLVRRRGQEARLRCSPMKGHSHVYWYRQLPEEGLKFMVYLQKENIIDESGMPKERFSAEFPKEGPSILRIQQVVRGDSAAYFCASSPSGTIYFGEGSWLTVV.